The subject of this entry is one T cell receptor beta chain. Its specificity is unknown. This sample was included in a study of T cell responses to AZD1222 COVID-19 vaccine. Study results and caveats: Clonal diversity was possibly underestimated; the donors were predominantly white British and more often female.

This CDR3 spans 14 amino acids. Germline V gene data show CDR1 as MNHEY and CDR2 as SVGAGI. The junction had 1 base not matched to a gene; V was cut back by 0 bases and J by 2 bases. Some clones are missing from TCRdb's copy, which holds only in-frame ones; the method was immunoSEQ multiplex PCR. The sample has some 150,000 clones, approximately 90% seen once. This TCR came from an adult who received the MenACWY meningococcal vaccine as a control. This material consisted of peripheral blood, taken 28 days after the second dose of the MenACWY control vaccine. This sequence joins TRBV6-5 and TRBJ2-7; 7 positions agree with TRBD1. Here the CDR3 DNA reads TGTGCCAGCAGTTACTCGGGGACAGCCTACGAGCAGTACTTC. This translates into CASSYSGTAYEQYF.